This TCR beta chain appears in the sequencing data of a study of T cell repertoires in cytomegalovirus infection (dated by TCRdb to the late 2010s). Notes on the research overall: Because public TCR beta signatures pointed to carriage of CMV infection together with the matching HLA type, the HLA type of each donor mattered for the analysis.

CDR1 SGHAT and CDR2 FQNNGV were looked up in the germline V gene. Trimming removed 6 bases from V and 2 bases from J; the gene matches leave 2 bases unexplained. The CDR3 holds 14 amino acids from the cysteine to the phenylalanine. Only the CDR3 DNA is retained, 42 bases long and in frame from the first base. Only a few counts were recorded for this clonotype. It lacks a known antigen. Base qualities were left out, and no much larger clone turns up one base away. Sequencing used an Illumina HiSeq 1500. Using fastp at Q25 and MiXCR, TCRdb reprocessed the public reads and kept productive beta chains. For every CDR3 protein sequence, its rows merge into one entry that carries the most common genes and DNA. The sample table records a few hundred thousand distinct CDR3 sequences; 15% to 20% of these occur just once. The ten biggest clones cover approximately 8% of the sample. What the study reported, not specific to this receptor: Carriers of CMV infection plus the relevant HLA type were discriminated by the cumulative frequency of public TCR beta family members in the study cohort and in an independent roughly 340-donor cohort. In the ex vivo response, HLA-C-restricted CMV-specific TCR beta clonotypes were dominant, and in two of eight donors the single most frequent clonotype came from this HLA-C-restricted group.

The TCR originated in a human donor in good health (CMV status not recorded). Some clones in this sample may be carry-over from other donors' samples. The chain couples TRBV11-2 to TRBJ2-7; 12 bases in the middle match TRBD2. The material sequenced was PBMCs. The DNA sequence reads TGTGCCAGCAGAGGACTAGCGGGACCCTACGAGCAGTACTTC. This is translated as CASRGLAGPYEQYF.